These 21 T cell receptor beta chains were sequenced from one sample in a study of blood T cell dynamics during melanoma immunotherapy. Some clones are missing from TCRdb's copy, which holds only in-frame ones; the method was immunoSEQ multiplex PCR. The repertoire holds 25,000 to 30,000 clones, with over 70% as singletons. Time point given: week 3, after first cycle of checkpoint inhibitor. The sequenced sample was blood, obtained from a patient treated with checkpoint blockade. The receptors were sampled from a human donor with melanoma.

The CDR3 region is CASTRTGTFGQPQHF. For the CDR3, the DNA is TGTGCCAGCACCCGAACCGGGACTTTCGGGCAGCCCCAGCATTTT. The V and J genes are TRBV2 and TRBJ1-5, with D maybe TRBD1 (5 bases). The germline V and J ends were trimmed by 7 bases and 7 bases, with 20 bases remaining between them. Germline V gene sequence: CDR1 SNHLY, CDR2 FYNNEI. The length of the CDR3 is 15 residues. The full variable domain, completed using reference TRBV2 and TRBJ1-5, is EPEVTQTPSHQVTQMGQEVILRCVPISNHLYFYWYRQILGQKVEFLVSFYNNEISEKSEIFDDQFSVERPDGSNFTLKIRSTKLEDSAMYFCASTRTGTFGQPQHFGDGTRLSIL.

The rearrangement joins TRBV5-6 to TRBJ1-1; 9 bases match TRBD1. From germline, CDR1 is SGHDT and CDR2 YYEEEE. The CDR3 has 18 amino acids. The V segment lost 1 base and the J segment 1 base; nucleotides outside the gene matches: 11. CDR3 amino acids: CASSLPALTGGGNTEAFF. The DNA for the CDR3 is TGTGCCAGCAGCTTGCCCGCCTTGACAGGGGGAGGGAACACTGAAGCTTTCTTT.

The V gene is TRBV27, the J gene TRBJ2-1; D may correspond to TRBD1 or TRBD2 (5 bases each). Germline V gene data show CDR1 as MNHEY and CDR2 as SMNVEV (reference sequence). CDR3 length: 15 amino acids. V shed 3 bases and J shed 0 bases, with 9 bases lying between them. CDR3 in DNA: TGTGCCAGCAGTTTCCCTGGGGGCTCCTACAATGAGCAGTTCTTC. Its protein product is CASSFPGGSYNEQFF.

V and J are TRBV29-1 and TRBJ2-5; perhaps TRBD2 as D (6 bases). V gave up 4 bases and J gave up 9 bases, with 12 bases separating them. The germline V gene has CDR1 SQVTM and CDR2 ANQGSEA. The length of the CDR3 is 11 residues. The CDR3 bases are TGCAGCGTTGGCTCGGGGGAGGCCCAGTACTTC. Its protein is CSVGSGEAQYF.

The chain has TRBV7-6 and TRBJ1-2, with TRBD1 identical over 7 bases. Germline V CDR1 and CDR2: SGHVS, FNYEAQ. V shed 4 bases and J 0 bases; nucleotides not matched to a gene: 5. This CDR3 spans 15 amino acids. CDR3 sequence: CASSSQGFANYGYTF. CDR3 bases: TGTGCCAGCAGCTCACAGGGGTTTGCTAACTATGGCTACACCTTC.

This clone is termed medium-sized. The chain recombines TRBV10-3 with TRBJ2-1; the D is unclear. The germline gives CDR1 ENHRY, CDR2 SYGVKD. CDR3 size: 13 residues. Trimming took off 2 bases at V and 4 bases at J, with 6 bases between the two ends. The CDR3 region has the DNA TGTGCCATCAGTGAGACAGCATACAATGAGCAGTTCTTC. It encodes CAISETAYNEQFF.

The gene calls are TRBV14 and TRBJ2-1, with 12 bases matching TRBD2. The CDR3 covers 16 residues. Germline CDR1 SGHDN, CDR2 FVKESK. Unmatched junction bases numbered 7, after V lost 1 base and J lost 9 bases. CDR3 residues: CASSQGTSGVGFEQFF. DNA for the CDR3: TGTGCCAGCAGCCAAGGGACTAGCGGGGTCGGGTTTGAGCAGTTCTTC.

The chain uses TRBV28 and TRBJ1-5; no definite D call. CDR1 is MDHEN, CDR2 SYDVKM, per germline. CDR3 length: 13 amino acids. The germline V and J ends were trimmed by 2 bases and 3 bases, with 5 bases remaining between them. The CDR3 bases are TGTGCCAGCAGTTTAGGGTACAATCAGCCCCAGCATTTT. It specifies CASSLGYNQPQHF.

The chain couples TRBV19 to TRBJ2-3, with D tentatively TRBD1 or TRBD2 (5 bases each). V lost 6 bases and J 0 bases, leaving 19 bases between the germline ends. Germline V gives CDR1 LNHDA, CDR2 SQIVND (reference sequence). This CDR3 is built from 17 residues. This chain's CDR3 is CASSPPRDGLSTDTQYF. The CDR3 nucleotides read TGTGCCAGTAGCCCCCCTCGGGACGGACTTAGCACAGATACGCAGTATTTT.

This clone was counted a single time. The chain recombines TRBV7-9 with TRBJ1-1; 8 bases match TRBD1. CDR1 and CDR2 from the germline V gene are SEHNR and FQNEAQ (reference sequence). The CDR3 is made up of 14 amino acids. Unmatched junction bases numbered 8, after V lost 5 bases and J lost 6 bases. In DNA, the CDR3 is TGTGCCAGCAGCGTACAGGGGGAAGTCGCTGAAGCTTTCTTT. The encoded protein is CASSVQGEVAEAFF. The entire variable domain, with the rest obtained from reference TRBV7-9 and TRBJ1-1, is as follows: DTGVSQNPRHKITKRGQNVTFRCDPISEHNRLYWYRQTLGQGPEFLTYFQNEAQLEKSRLLSDRFSAERPKGSFSTLEIQRTEQGDSAMYLCASSVQGEVAEAFFGQGTRLTVV.

The chain employs TRBV7-6 and TRBJ1-4; no clear D. Trimming removed 1 base at V and 7 bases at J, with 4 bases between. Per the germline V gene, CDR1 is SGHVS and CDR2 is FNYEAQ. CDR3 length equals 12 residues. This CDR3 reads CASSLGAEKLFF. The CDR3 DNA is TGTGCCAGCAGCTTAGGGGCTGAAAAACTGTTTTTT.

The count of this clone is one. The CDR3 sequence is CASHPSTSGTWETQYF. DNA of the CDR3: TGTGCCAGCCACCCATCGACCTCCGGGACGTGGGAGACCCAGTACTTC. The chain uses TRBV6-6 and TRBJ2-5; D is perhaps TRBD1 or TRBD2 (5 bases each). This CDR3 region has 16 residues. V was trimmed by 8 bases and J by 5 bases, leaving 24 bases between them. Germline V CDR1 and CDR2: MNHNY, SVGAGI (reference sequence).

The DNA of the CDR3 is TGTGCCAGCAGTTTAGAGGGGGCTAACTATGGCTACACCTTC. It translates to CASSLEGANYGYTF. The gene calls are TRBV28 and TRBJ1-2; tentative D call: TRBD1 (6 bases). The CDR3 is made up of 14 amino acids. Between the trimmed V and J ends, which lost 2 bases and 0 bases, there was a span of 7 bases. Germline lookup yields CDR1 MDHEN and CDR2 SYDVKM.

The chain has TRBV4-1 and TRBJ2-7; a weak D match, TRBD1 (5 bases). This CDR3 is built from 14 residues. The ends were cut back, 1 base at V and 9 bases at J, with 16 bases in the middle. Looked up from germline, CDR1 is MGHRA and CDR2 is YSYEKL. The CDR3 sequence: CASSQVFGTGRQYF. The DNA for the CDR3 is TGCGCCAGCAGCCAAGTTTTCGGCACAGGCAGGCAGTACTTC.

This rearrangement joins TRBV2 to TRBJ2-1; TRBD2 aligns across 8 bases. The V and J ends lost 0 bases and 2 bases, in that order; junction bases with no gene match: 3. Germline-derived CDR1 and CDR2 are SNHLY and FYNNEI. The CDR3 runs 16 residues. Here the CDR3 reads CASSEAAGVAYNEQFF. CDR3 DNA sequence: TGTGCCAGCAGTGAAGCAGCGGGAGTGGCCTACAATGAGCAGTTCTTC. The variable domain in full, completed from reference TRBV2 and TRBJ2-1, reads EPEVTQTPSHQVTQMGQEVILRCVPISNHLYFYWYRQILGQKVEFLVSFYNNEISEKSEIFDDQFSVERPDGSNFTLKIRSTKLEDSAMYFCASSEAAGVAYNEQFFGPGTRLTVL.

This sequence joins TRBV25-1 and TRBJ2-3; 8 bases match TRBD2. This CDR3 contains 15 residues. The ends lost 3 bases at V and 4 bases at J; junction bases unmatched: 6. Germline V gives CDR1 MGHDK, CDR2 SYGVNS. The CDR3 nucleotides are TGTGCCAGCAGTGACCCCGGGAGGGCCTCAGATACGCAGTATTTT. It encodes CASSDPGRASDTQYF. Complete variable domain (other parts from reference TRBV25-1 and TRBJ2-3): EADIYQTPRYLVIGTGKKITLECSQTMGHDKMYWYQQDPGMELHLIHYSYGVNSTEKGDLSSESTVSRIRTEHFPLTLESARPSHTSQYLCASSDPGRASDTQYFGPGTRLTVL.

The sample holds a few counts of this clone. The chain employs TRBV28 and TRBJ1-1; 8 positions agree with TRBD1. The germline V gene encodes CDR1 MDHEN and CDR2 SYDVKM. The length of the CDR3 is 16 residues. With V trimmed by 8 bases and J by 3 bases, 14 bases remained unmatched. In DNA form, the CDR3 reads TGTGCCAGCGTGACAGGGGTGGGTACGGTAGACACTGAAGCTTTCTTT. This translates into CASVTGVGTVDTEAFF.

This clone was seen only once. The CDR3 spells CASSVTGEGETQYF. The CDR3 DNA follows: TGTGCCAGCAGCGTCACAGGGGAGGGCGAGACCCAGTACTTC. The chain recombines TRBV9 with TRBJ2-5; D possibly matches TRBD1 or TRBD2 (7 bases each). Germline values: CDR1 SGDLS, CDR2 YYNGEE. V was trimmed by 2 bases and J by 5 bases, leaving 13 bases between them. The CDR3 loop spans 14 amino acids.

CDR3 DNA: TGTGCCAGTGGTCTAAGCGGGAGGGCCTGGGAAGAGCAGTACTTC. It is translated as CASGLSGRAWEEQYF. J is TRBJ2-7 and V is TRBV28; the match to TRBD2 covers 10 bases. Germline V gene lookup returns CDR1 MDHEN and CDR2 SYDVKM. The CDR3 consists of 15 residues. The V gene end was trimmed by 9 bases and the J gene end by 7 bases; junction bases not matched to a gene: 15.

J is TRBJ1-1 and V is TRBV2, with TRBD1 as a possible D gene (5 bases). This CDR3 spans 16 amino acids. Germline V gene data show CDR1 as SNHLY and CDR2 as FYNNEI. The V end was cut by 2 bases, the J end by 4 bases, with 17 bases between. The CDR3 here is CASSETHGAGTTEAFF. The CDR3, as DNA: TGTGCCAGCAGTGAAACACATGGGGCAGGTACCACTGAAGCTTTCTTT.

V and J are TRBV4-3 and TRBJ1-2, with D uncertain. The CDR3 runs 18 residues. Trimming left V 0 bases short and J 7 bases short, with 24 bases between. Germline lookup yields CDR1 LGHNA and CDR2 YSLEER. CDR3 sequence: CASSQDGDPSTSLSGYTF. CDR3 nucleotide sequence: TGCGCCAGCAGCCAAGATGGGGATCCCTCAACTTCGCTTAGTGGCTACACCTTC.